This TCR beta chain was sequenced during a study of T cells in tumors after PD-1 blockade. Looking at the study overall: Either cemiplimab 350 mg every 2 weeks or pembrolizumab 200 mg every 3 weeks was given. During anti-PD-1 treatment, some patients continued daily vismodegib 150 mg. Peripheral blood samples averaged around 38,000 unique clonotypes and about 120,000 templates.

Using immunoSEQ multiplex PCR, the repertoire was profiled, and TCRdb retains in-frame clones only, with some absent. The sample lists about 47,000 clones; approximately 75% were seen once. This clone was counted between two and nine times. This CDR3 region has 17 residues. Germline V lookup: CDR1 SEHNR, CDR2 FQNEAQ (reference sequence). The V gene lost 4 bases and the J gene lost 0 bases, with 16 bases spanning the gap. The receptor comes from a human donor with basal cell carcinoma. The source material was PBMCs, sampled before anti-PD-1 treatment. The V gene is TRBV7-9, the J gene TRBJ1-5; D is uncertain. The CDR3 DNA sequence: TGTGCCAGCAGCTACGGACCGAGCTTGAATAGCAATCAGCCCCAGCATTTT. This sequence encodes CASSYGPSLNSNQPQHF.